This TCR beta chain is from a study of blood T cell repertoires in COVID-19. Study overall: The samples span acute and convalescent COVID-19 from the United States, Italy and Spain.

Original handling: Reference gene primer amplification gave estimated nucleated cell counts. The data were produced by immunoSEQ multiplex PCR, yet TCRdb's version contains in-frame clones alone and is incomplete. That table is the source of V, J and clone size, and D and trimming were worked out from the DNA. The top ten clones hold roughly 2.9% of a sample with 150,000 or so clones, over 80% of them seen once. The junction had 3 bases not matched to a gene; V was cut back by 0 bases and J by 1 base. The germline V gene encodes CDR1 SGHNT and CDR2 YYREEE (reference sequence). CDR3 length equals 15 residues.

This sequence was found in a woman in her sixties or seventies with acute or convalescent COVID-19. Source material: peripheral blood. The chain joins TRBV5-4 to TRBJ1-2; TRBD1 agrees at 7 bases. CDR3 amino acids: CASSLEGARNYGYTF. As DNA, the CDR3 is TGTGCCAGCAGCTTGGAGGGGGCCCGTAACTATGGCTACACCTTC.